The 31 T cell receptor beta chains below come from one sample, sequenced in a study of naive and memory T cell subsets. Alpha and beta constant region primers primed reverse transcription for blood and skin samples. TCRdb reanalysed the 5' RACE reads using MiXCR and keeps one entry per CDR3 protein. This sample has 25,000 to 30,000 distinct CDR3 sequences; around 21% occur once, and the top ten carry around 1.9%. RNA was extracted from roughly 2.5 ml of whole blood of healthy adults. These receptors were collected from a female donor in good health.

The chain couples TRBV6-6 to TRBJ2-2, with D perhaps TRBD2 (5 bases). The CDR3 extends over 16 amino acids. Deletions cut 10 bases from V and 1 base from J, with 19 bases between. The germline CDR1 and CDR2 sequences are MNHNY and SVGAGI (reference sequence). The chain's CDR3 is CATNQENRGNTGELFF. As DNA, the CDR3 is TGTGCCACCAATCAAGAGAACCGGGGGAACACCGGGGAGCTGTTTTTT.

This clonotype was seen ten or more times. The rearrangement joins TRBV18 to TRBJ2-2; a weak D match, TRBD2 (6 bases). Germline CDR1 and CDR2: KGHSH and LQKENI. With 4 bases removed from V and 4 bases from J, the gap between germline ends came to 10 bases. The CDR3 consists of 14 residues. This chain's CDR3 is CASSRDLSTGELFF. The CDR3 DNA is TGTGCCAGCTCACGGGACTTGTCCACCGGGGAGCTGTTTTTT.

The chain recombines TRBV29-1 with TRBJ2-1, with 7 bases lining up with TRBD2. There are 15 residues in the CDR3. V was pared by 6 bases and J by 8 bases, with 16 bases of the junction left unmatched. Germline loops: CDR1 SQVTM, CDR2 ANQGSEA. CDR3 bases: TGCAGCGTCCGGGCGGGAGTCCCATCAACCCATGAGCAGTTCTTC. This translates into CSVRAGVPSTHEQFF.

This clonotype was recorded at least ten times. This chain uses TRBV20-1 with TRBJ2-5; a possible D gene is TRBD2 (5 bases). Germline CDR1 DFQATT, CDR2 SNEGSKA (reference sequence). The CDR3 consists of 13 residues. For the CDR3, the DNA is TGCAGCACCCCTGCCGATGGGAGAGAGACCCAGTACTTC. It is translated as CSTPADGRETQYF.

A single count supports this clonotype. The rearrangement links TRBV6-1 to TRBJ2-5, with D hard to call. The CDR3 contains 13 residues. Between the trimmed V and J ends, which lost 3 bases and 1 base, there was a span of 6 bases. Germline V gives CDR1 MNHNS, CDR2 SASEGT. This CDR3 is CASSDRPQETQYF. For the CDR3, the DNA is TGTGCCAGCAGTGACAGACCCCAAGAGACCCAGTACTTC.

There are many counts of this clonotype. This sequence joins TRBV20-1 and TRBJ2-3; 12 bases map to TRBD2. Germline V gene data show CDR1 as DFQATT and CDR2 as SNEGSKA (reference sequence). CDR3 length equals 17 residues. V lost 3 bases to trimming and J lost 4 bases; unmatched junction nucleotides: 11. CDR3 coding DNA: TGCAGTGCTAGTGGGTCTAGCGGGAGGGCGGAGTCAGATACGCAGTATTTT. Translating it yields CSASGSSGRAESDTQYF.

This chain joins TRBV4-3 and TRBJ2-2, with 7 bases that match TRBD1. The CDR3 has 16 amino acids. Germline loops: CDR1 LGHNA, CDR2 YSLEER. Unmatched junction bases numbered 2, after V lost 1 base and J lost 0 bases. The CDR3 DNA reads TGCGCCAGCAGCCAAGGACAGGGAGCGAACACCGGGGAGCTGTTTTTT. Protein product: CASSQGQGANTGELFF.

CDR3 protein: CSASVQGDSPLHF. The CDR3 bases are TGCAGTGCTAGTGTACAGGGAGATTCACCCCTCCACTTT. The V gene is TRBV20-1, the J gene TRBJ1-6; D is perhaps TRBD1 (6 bases). CDR1 DFQATT and CDR2 SNEGSKA come from the germline V gene (reference sequence). This CDR3 comprises 13 residues. V was shortened by 3 bases and J by 8 bases, with 11 bases between the two germline ends.

This clonotype has ten or more counts. This chain uses TRBV20-1 with TRBJ2-1; 10 bases are a match to TRBD2. The CDR3 is 15 amino acids. Losses at the gene ends were 2 bases for V and 0 bases for J; bases not matched to a gene: 1. Looked up from germline, CDR1 is DFQATT and CDR2 is SNEGSKA (reference sequence). CDR3 coding DNA: TGCAGTGCTAGACTAGCGGGGGTCTCCTACAATGAGCAGTTCTTC. Its protein product is CSARLAGVSYNEQFF.

This clonotype has at least ten counts. The chain joins TRBV7-9 to TRBJ1-2; the match to TRBD1 covers 10 bases. CDR3 length: 15 amino acids. Germline CDR1 and CDR2: SEHNR and FQNEAQ (reference sequence). V lost 5 bases, J lost 2 bases, and 5 bases stayed unmatched. The CDR3 region is CASSPAGQGNYGYTF. Here the CDR3 DNA reads TGTGCCAGCAGCCCTGCGGGACAGGGGAACTATGGCTACACCTTC. Complete variable domain (other parts from reference TRBV7-9 and TRBJ1-2): DTGVSQNPRHKITKRGQNVTFRCDPISEHNRLYWYRQTLGQGPEFLTYFQNEAQLEKSRLLSDRFSAERPKGSFSTLEIQRTEQGDSAMYLCASSPAGQGNYGYTFGSGTRLTVV.

This clonotype was picked up many times. V and J are TRBV4-3 and TRBJ1-1; D not certain. CDR3 length: 14 amino acids. V shed 1 base and J shed 4 bases, with 10 bases lying between them. Germline V gene lookup returns CDR1 LGHNA and CDR2 YSLEER. CDR3 nucleotide sequence: TGCGCCAGCAGCCAAGCCGTTCTATCCACTGAAGCTTTCTTT. Amino acids: CASSQAVLSTEAFF.

V gene TRBV7-9 combines with J gene TRBJ1-1, with unresolved D. In germline, CDR1 is SEHNR, CDR2 FQNEAQ (reference sequence). V dropped 5 bases and J dropped 1 base, with 5 bases sitting between them. The CDR3 covers 12 residues. This CDR3 is CASSPRNTEAFF. The CDR3 nucleotides read TGTGCCAGCAGCCCCAGGAACACTGAAGCTTTCTTT. Using reference TRBV7-9 and TRBJ1-1 for the parts outside the CDR3, the full variable domain is DTGVSQNPRHKITKRGQNVTFRCDPISEHNRLYWYRQTLGQGPEFLTYFQNEAQLEKSRLLSDRFSAERPKGSFSTLEIQRTEQGDSAMYLCASSPRNTEAFFGQGTRLTVV.

This chain connects TRBV5-5 to TRBJ2-2, with 14 bases aligning to TRBD2. This CDR3 region has 17 residues. Trimming cost V 4 bases and J 5 bases; bases outside gene matches: 7. From germline, CDR1 is SGHKS and CDR2 YYEKEE (reference sequence). CDR3 amino acids: CASSRGLAGVWTGELFF. The DNA of the CDR3 is TGTGCCAGCAGCAGGGGACTAGCGGGAGTATGGACCGGGGAGCTGTTTTTT.

This clonotype has just one count. V usage is TRBV20-1 and J usage is TRBJ2-3, with D hard to call. V lost 6 bases, J lost 0 bases, and 22 bases lay in between. This CDR3 is built from 17 residues. Looked up from germline, CDR1 is DFQATT and CDR2 is SNEGSKA (reference sequence). Here the CDR3 reads CSATTHITPTSTDTQYF. The CDR3 DNA sequence: TGCAGTGCAACCACTCACATCACTCCAACTAGCACAGATACGCAGTATTTT.

This clonotype was counted ten times or more. The rearrangement links TRBV11-2 to TRBJ2-7; TRBD2 matches 7 bases. There are 15 residues in the CDR3. J lost 0 bases, V lost 6 bases, and 8 bases had no gene match. The germline gives CDR1 SGHAT, CDR2 FQNNGV. Here the CDR3 reads CASSIGRTSSYEQYF. In DNA, the CDR3 is TGTGCCAGCAGTATAGGCCGGACTAGCTCCTACGAGCAGTACTTC.

This chain uses TRBV5-4 with TRBJ2-3; 7 bases map to TRBD1. The junction had 4 bases not matched to a gene; V was cut back by 4 bases and J by 2 bases. The CDR3 consists of 14 residues. Looked up from germline, CDR1 is SGHNT and CDR2 is YYREEE (reference sequence). The CDR3 DNA reads TGTGCCAGCAGCCGGACAGGTTTCACAGATACGCAGTATTTT. Amino acids: CASSRTGFTDTQYF.

This clonotype was counted only a few times. This chain joins TRBV20-1 and TRBJ2-2; weak D call: TRBD1 (5 bases). Germline assignment: CDR1 DFQATT and CDR2 SNEGSKA (reference sequence). This CDR3 has 15 amino acids. V lost 0 bases and J lost 4, with 12 bases in between. CDR3 DNA: TGCAGTGCTAGAGATTCTGTGACAGTCACCGGGGAGCTGTTTTTT. This gives the protein CSARDSVTVTGELFF.

This clonotype was recorded at least ten times. A much larger clone differs by one base, so this may be a read error. The chain recombines TRBV10-2 with TRBJ1-5; a possible D gene is TRBD1 (6 bases). Germline CDR1 is WSHSY and CDR2 is SAAADI. The CDR3 spans 14 residues. Written as DNA, the CDR3 is TGCGCCAGCAGTGAGAATGGGGGCAATCAGCCCCAGAATTTT. Encoded protein: CASSENGGNQPQNF.

The table lists this clonotype with a few counts. The genes are TRBV10-3 and TRBJ2-5; 7 bases are shared with TRBD1. Per the germline V gene, CDR1 is ENHRY and CDR2 is SYGVKD. This CDR3 region has 13 residues. V shed 6 bases and J 3 bases; nucleotides not matched to a gene: 4. CDR3 nucleotides: TGTGCCATCAGGTCGGACAGGAAAGAGACCCAGTACTTC. It yields the protein CAIRSDRKETQYF.

The chain uses TRBV7-8 and TRBJ2-5; D possibly matches TRBD1 or TRBD2 (5 bases each). With 5 bases removed from V and 4 bases from J, the gap between germline ends came to 17 bases. CDR1 is SGHVS, CDR2 FQNEAQ, per germline. This CDR3 region has 15 residues. The CDR3 reads CASSPPGRGVETQYF. The CDR3 bases are TGTGCCAGCAGCCCGCCGGGACGAGGAGTAGAGACCCAGTACTTC.

Only a few counts were recorded for this clonotype. The rearrangement links TRBV6-1 to TRBJ2-1; D is undetermined. Trimming removed 3 bases at V and 5 bases at J, with 11 bases between. Germline V gene lookup returns CDR1 MNHNS and CDR2 SASEGT. This CDR3 has 14 amino acids. The CDR3 region has the DNA TGTGCCAGCAGTGATAAGGGCGACCACAATGAGCAGTTCTTC. As protein: CASSDKGDHNEQFF.

This clonotype was detected ten times or more. The chain combines TRBV5-1 with TRBJ1-2, with D hard to call. Trimming took off 2 bases at V and 8 bases at J, with 16 bases between the two ends. The germline gives CDR1 SGHRS, CDR2 YFSETQ. The CDR3 loop spans 14 amino acids. This chain's CDR3 is CASSLAEEDGGYTF. The CDR3 nucleotides are TGCGCCAGCAGCTTAGCAGAGGAGGACGGGGGCTACACCTTC. Full variable domain (rest looked up from reference TRBV5-1 and TRBJ1-2): KAGVTQTPRYLIKTRGQQVTLSCSPISGHRSVSWYQQTPGQGLQFLFEYFSETQRNKGNFPGRFSGRQFSNSRSEMNVSTLELGDSALYLCASSLAEEDGGYTFGSGTRLTVV.

Note on this clonotype: One base away lies a much larger clone, so this may be a sequencing read error. CDR3 in amino acids: CSARAPQGVMGQFF. The CDR3 coding sequence is TGCAGTGCTAGAGCCCCCCAGGGCGTAATGGGGCAGTTCTTC. This chain joins TRBV20-1 and TRBJ2-1, with a weak D call TRBD1 (5 bases). Looked up from germline, CDR1 is DFQATT and CDR2 is SNEGSKA (reference sequence). This CDR3 spans 14 amino acids. V dropped 1 base and J dropped 12 bases, with 19 bases sitting between them.

V and J are TRBV7-9 and TRBJ1-1, with no clear D. The V gene lost 2 bases and the J gene lost 6 bases, with 7 bases spanning the gap. Germline V lookup: CDR1 SEHNR, CDR2 FQNEAQ (reference sequence). The CDR3 runs 12 residues. The CDR3 loop is CASSLRPSEAFF. In DNA form, the CDR3 reads TGTGCCAGCAGCTTACGGCCATCTGAAGCTTTCTTT.

This rearrangement joins TRBV10-3 to TRBJ1-5; D is ambiguous. The CDR3 runs 13 residues. Germline lookup yields CDR1 ENHRY and CDR2 SYGVKD. The V end lost 3 bases, the J end lost 2 bases, and 5 bases lay between the germline ends. The CDR3, as DNA: TGTGCCATCAGTGAACAAGGCAATCAGCCCCAGCATTTT. Translation: CAISEQGNQPQHF.

This clonotype occurred many times. V and J are TRBV7-9 and TRBJ2-7; a weak D match, TRBD1 (6 bases). Germline lookup yields CDR1 SEHNR and CDR2 FQNEAQ (reference sequence). CDR3 length: 14 amino acids. Trimming shortened V by 3 bases and J by 0 bases, and 9 bases separated the two germline ends. In nucleotides, the CDR3 is TGTGCCAGCAGCTTGTCAGGGGTCTCCTACGAGCAGTACTTC. The encoded protein is CASSLSGVSYEQYF.

The J gene is TRBJ2-5, the V gene TRBV20-1; 7 nucleotides line up with TRBD1. The CDR3 has 11 residues. The germline V gene has CDR1 DFQATT and CDR2 SNEGSKA (reference sequence). With V trimmed by 8 bases and J by 4 bases, 4 bases remained unmatched. CDR3 residues: CSCRGSETQYF. In DNA form, the CDR3 reads TGCAGTTGCAGGGGGTCAGAGACCCAGTACTTC.

The chain combines TRBV7-9 with TRBJ2-1, with D possibly being TRBD1 (5 bases). Trimming took 1 base from V and 3 from J, leaving 13 bases between them. Per the germline V gene, CDR1 is SEHNR and CDR2 is FQNEAQ (reference sequence). The CDR3 runs to 16 residues. The CDR3 DNA follows: TGTGCCAGCAGCTTAGGGCGGACAAGAGTCTACAATGAGCAGTTCTTC. The encoded protein is CASSLGRTRVYNEQFF.

In this sample, this clonotype is medium-sized (0.01 to 0.1%). The chain couples TRBV20-1 to TRBJ2-7; unclear D gene. The ends were cut back, 0 bases at V and 6 bases at J, with 18 bases in the middle. Germline V gene sequence: CDR1 DFQATT, CDR2 SNEGSKA (reference sequence). The CDR3 is 15 amino acids. CDR3 residues: CSARDQSKATREQYF. Here the CDR3 DNA reads TGCAGTGCTAGAGATCAGAGCAAGGCTACCCGCGAGCAGTACTTC.

The CDR3 DNA reads as TGTGCCAGCAGCCTCGGGACAGGGGCCACCGGGGAGCTGTTTTTT. Its translation: CASSLGTGATGELFF. The rearrangement joins TRBV4-2 to TRBJ2-2; TRBD1 aligns across 10 bases. From germline, CDR1 is LGHNA and CDR2 YNFKEQ. With 4 bases clipped from V and 4 bases from J, the junction kept 3 bases outside the gene matches. CDR3 length: 15 amino acids.

Many counts were recorded for this clonotype. This chain uses TRBV6-5 with TRBJ1-1, with D unclear. Trimming cost V 2 bases and J 3 bases, with 13 bases left between them. CDR3 size: 15 residues. Germline CDR1 is MNHEY and CDR2 is SVGAGI. The CDR3 sequence is CASSYTGWADTEAFF. CDR3 sequence (DNA): TGTGCCAGCAGTTACACGGGCTGGGCAGACACTGAAGCTTTCTTT.